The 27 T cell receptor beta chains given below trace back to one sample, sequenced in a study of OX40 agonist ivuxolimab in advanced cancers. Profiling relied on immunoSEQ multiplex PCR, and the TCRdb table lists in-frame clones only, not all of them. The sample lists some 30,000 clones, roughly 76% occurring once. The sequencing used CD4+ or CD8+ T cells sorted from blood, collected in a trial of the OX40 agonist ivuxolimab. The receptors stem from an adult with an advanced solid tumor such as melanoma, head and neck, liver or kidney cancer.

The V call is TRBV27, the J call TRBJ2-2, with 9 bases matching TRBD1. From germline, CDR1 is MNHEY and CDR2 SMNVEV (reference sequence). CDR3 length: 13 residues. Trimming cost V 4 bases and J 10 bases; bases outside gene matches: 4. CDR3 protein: CASSSTGGEELFF. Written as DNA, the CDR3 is TGTGCCAGCAGTTCTACAGGGGGCGAGGAGCTGTTTTTT.

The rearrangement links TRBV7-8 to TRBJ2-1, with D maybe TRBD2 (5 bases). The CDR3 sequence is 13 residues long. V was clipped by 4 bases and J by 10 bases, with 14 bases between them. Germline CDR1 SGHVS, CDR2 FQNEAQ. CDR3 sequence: CASSSRGGGEQFF. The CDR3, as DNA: TGTGCCAGCAGCTCACGGGGTGGCGGGGAGCAGTTCTTC. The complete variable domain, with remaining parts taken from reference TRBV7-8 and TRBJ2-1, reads GAGVSQSPRYKVAKRGQDVALRCDPISGHVSLFWYQQALGQGPEFLTYFQNEAQLDKSGLPSDRFFAERPEGSVSTLKIQRTQQEDSAVYLCASSSRGGGEQFFGPGTRLTVL.

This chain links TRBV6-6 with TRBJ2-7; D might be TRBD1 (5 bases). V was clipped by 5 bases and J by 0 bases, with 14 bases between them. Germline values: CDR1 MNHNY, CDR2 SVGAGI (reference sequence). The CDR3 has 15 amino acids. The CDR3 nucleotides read TGTGCCAGCAGTCCGACAGTGGCCCTCTCCTACGAGCAGTACTTC. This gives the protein CASSPTVALSYEQYF.

The CDR3 nucleotides read TGTGCCAGCAGCTCCAGACTAGCGGGGAACACCGGGGAGCTGTTTTTT. It codes for CASSSRLAGNTGELFF. The chain recombines TRBV9 with TRBJ2-2, with 10 bases identical to TRBD2. This CDR3 spans 16 amino acids. The J segment lost 1 base and the V segment lost 4 bases, leaving 4 bases of the junction unmatched. CDR1 and CDR2 from the germline V gene are SGDLS and YYNGEE.

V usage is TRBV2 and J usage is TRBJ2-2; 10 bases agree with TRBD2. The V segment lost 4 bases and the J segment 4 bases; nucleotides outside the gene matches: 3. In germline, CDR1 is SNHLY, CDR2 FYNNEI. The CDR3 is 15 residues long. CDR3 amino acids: CASSGRTSGTGELFF. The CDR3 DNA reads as TGTGCCAGCAGTGGTCGGACTAGCGGCACCGGGGAGCTGTTTTTT.

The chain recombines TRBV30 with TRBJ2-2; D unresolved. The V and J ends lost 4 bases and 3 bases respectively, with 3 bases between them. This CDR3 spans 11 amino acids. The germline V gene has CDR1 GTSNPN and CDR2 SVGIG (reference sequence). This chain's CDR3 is CAWKYTGELFF. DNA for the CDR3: TGTGCCTGGAAGTACACCGGGGAGCTGTTTTTT.

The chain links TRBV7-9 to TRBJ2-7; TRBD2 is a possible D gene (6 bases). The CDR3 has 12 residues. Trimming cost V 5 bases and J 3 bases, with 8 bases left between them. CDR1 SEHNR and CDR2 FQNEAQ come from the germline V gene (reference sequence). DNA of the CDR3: TGTGCCAGCAGCCAGGACTACTACGAGCAGTACTTC. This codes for CASSQDYYEQYF.

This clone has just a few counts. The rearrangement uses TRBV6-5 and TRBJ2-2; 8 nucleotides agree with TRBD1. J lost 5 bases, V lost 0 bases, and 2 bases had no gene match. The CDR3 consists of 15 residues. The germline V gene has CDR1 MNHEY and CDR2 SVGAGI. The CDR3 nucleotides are TGTGCCAGCAGTTACTCGGGGACAGGTACCGGGGAGCTGTTTTTT. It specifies CASSYSGTGTGELFF.

The CDR3 spells CASSLMSGTGVDTQYF. The CDR3 DNA reads TGTGCCAGCAGCTTGATGAGTGGGACAGGGGTAGATACGCAGTATTTT. The V and J genes are TRBV7-3 and TRBJ2-3; TRBD1 aligns across 10 bases. V lost 3 bases to trimming and J lost 5 bases; unmatched junction nucleotides: 8. Germline values: CDR1 SGHTA, CDR2 FQGTGA. The CDR3 is 16 residues long.

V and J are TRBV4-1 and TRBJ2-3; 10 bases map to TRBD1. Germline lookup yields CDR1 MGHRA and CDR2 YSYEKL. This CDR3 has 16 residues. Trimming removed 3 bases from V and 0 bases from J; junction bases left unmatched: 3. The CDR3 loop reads CASSQWGQGSTDTQYF. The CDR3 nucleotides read TGCGCCAGCAGCCAGTGGGGACAGGGGAGCACAGATACGCAGTATTTT.

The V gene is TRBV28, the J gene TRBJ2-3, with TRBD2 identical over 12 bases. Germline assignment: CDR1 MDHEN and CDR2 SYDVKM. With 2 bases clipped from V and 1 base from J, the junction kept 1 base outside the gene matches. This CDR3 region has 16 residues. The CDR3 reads CASSLLAGGGTDTQYF. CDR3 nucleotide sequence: TGTGCCAGCAGTTTACTAGCGGGAGGGGGCACAGATACGCAGTATTTT.

CDR3: CASSLGQNTGELFF. The CDR3 DNA reads TGCGCCAGCAGCTTGGGACAGAACACCGGGGAGCTGTTTTTT. V gene TRBV5-1 combines with J gene TRBJ2-2, with D unclear. Germline V gene lookup returns CDR1 SGHRS and CDR2 YFSETQ. Deletions cut 0 bases from V and 1 base from J, with 4 bases between. The CDR3 consists of 14 residues.

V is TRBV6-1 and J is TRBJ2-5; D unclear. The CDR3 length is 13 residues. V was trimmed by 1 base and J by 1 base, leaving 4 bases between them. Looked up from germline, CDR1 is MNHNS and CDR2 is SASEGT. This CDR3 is CASSEDLQETQYF. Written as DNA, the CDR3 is TGTGCCAGCAGTGAAGACCTCCAAGAGACCCAGTACTTC.

In DNA form, the CDR3 reads TGTGCCATCAGTGGGCCTCCCCTAGCGGGAGGCGGGAATGAGCAGTTCTTC. It specifies CAISGPPLAGGGNEQFF. The chain recombines TRBV10-3 with TRBJ2-1, with 11 bases fitting TRBD2. CDR3 length: 17 residues. Germline trimming cut 4 bases from V and 7 bases from J; bases unmatched to any gene: 12. CDR1 ENHRY and CDR2 SYGVKD come from the germline V gene.

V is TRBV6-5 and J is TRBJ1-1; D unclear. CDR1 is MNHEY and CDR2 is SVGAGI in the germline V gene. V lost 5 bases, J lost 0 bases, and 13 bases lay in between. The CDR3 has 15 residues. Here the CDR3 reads CASSPAGGMNTEAFF. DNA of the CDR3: TGTGCCAGCAGTCCTGCCGGCGGAATGAACACTGAAGCTTTCTTT.

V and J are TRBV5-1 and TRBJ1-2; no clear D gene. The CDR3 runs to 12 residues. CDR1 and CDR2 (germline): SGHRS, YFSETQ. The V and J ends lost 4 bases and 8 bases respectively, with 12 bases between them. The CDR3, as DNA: TGCGCCAGCAGCCCCGTGGGGTGGGGCTACACCTTC. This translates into CASSPVGWGYTF.

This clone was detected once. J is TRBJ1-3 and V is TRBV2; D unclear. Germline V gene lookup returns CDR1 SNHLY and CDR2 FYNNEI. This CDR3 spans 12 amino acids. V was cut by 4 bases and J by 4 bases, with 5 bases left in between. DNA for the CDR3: TGTGCCAGCAGTGTTTCAGGAAACACCATATATTTT. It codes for CASSVSGNTIYF.

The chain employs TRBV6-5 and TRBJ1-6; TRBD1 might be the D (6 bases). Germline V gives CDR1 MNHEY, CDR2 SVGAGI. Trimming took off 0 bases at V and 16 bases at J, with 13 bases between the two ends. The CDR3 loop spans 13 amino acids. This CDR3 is CASSYSEGQVLHF. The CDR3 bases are TGTGCCAGCAGTTACTCGGAGGGACAAGTTCTCCACTTT.

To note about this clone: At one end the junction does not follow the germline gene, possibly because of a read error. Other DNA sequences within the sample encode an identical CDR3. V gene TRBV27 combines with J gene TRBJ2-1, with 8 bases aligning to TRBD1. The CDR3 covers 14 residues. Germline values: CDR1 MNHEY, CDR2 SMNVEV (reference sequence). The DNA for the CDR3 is TGTGCTAGCAGTTTCCGACAGGGGTTGAATGAGCAGTTCTTC. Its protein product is CASSFRQGLNEQFF.

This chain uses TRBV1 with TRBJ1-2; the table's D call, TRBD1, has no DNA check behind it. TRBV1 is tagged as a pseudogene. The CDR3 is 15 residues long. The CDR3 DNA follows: TGCACCAGCAGCTCATGGGACAGTACTAACTATGGCTACACCTTC. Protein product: CTSSSWDSTNYGYTF.

CDR3 sequence: CASSANRAAGANVLTF. The CDR3 bases are TGTGCCAGCAGCGCCAACAGGGCGGCCGGGGCCAACGTCCTGACTTTC. The chain is built from TRBV11-2 and TRBJ2-6, with a possible D match to TRBD1 (6 bases). The V gene lost 5 bases and the J gene lost 4 bases, with 15 bases spanning the gap. The CDR3 is made up of 16 amino acids. Germline V lookup: CDR1 SGHAT, CDR2 FQNNGV.

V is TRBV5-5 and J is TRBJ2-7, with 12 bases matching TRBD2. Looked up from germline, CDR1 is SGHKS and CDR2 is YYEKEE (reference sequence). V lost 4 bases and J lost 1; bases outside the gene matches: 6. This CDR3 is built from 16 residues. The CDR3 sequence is CASSGTTSGSSYEQYF. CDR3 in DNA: TGTGCCAGCAGCGGGACGACTAGCGGGAGTTCCTACGAGCAGTACTTC.

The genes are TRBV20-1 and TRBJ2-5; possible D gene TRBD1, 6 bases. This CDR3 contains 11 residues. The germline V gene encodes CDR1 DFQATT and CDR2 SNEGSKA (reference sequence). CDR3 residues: CGKARGETQYF. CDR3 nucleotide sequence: TGCGGAAAGGCAAGGGGGGAGACCCAGTACTTC.

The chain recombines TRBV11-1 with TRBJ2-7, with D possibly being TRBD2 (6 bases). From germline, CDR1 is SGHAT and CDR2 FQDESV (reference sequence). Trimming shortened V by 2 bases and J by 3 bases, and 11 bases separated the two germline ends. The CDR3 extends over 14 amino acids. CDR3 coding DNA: TGTGCCAGCAGCTTATCCCCGACTAGCTACGAGCAGTACTTC. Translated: CASSLSPTSYEQYF.

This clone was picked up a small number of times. The CDR3 spells CASSGTVQETQYF. As DNA, the CDR3 is TGTGCCAGCAGTGGGACCGTCCAAGAGACCCAGTACTTC. The chain combines TRBV2 with TRBJ2-5; D not resolved. Germline V gene sequence: CDR1 SNHLY, CDR2 FYNNEI. Trimming left V 4 bases short and J 1 base short, with 7 bases between. The CDR3 length is 13 residues.

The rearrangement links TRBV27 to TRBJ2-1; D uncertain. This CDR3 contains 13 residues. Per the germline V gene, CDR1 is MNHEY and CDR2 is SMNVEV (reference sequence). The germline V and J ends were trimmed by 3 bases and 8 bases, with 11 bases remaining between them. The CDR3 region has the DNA TGTGCCAGCAGTTTGGGCCGCTGGGATGAGCAGTTCTTC. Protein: CASSLGRWDEQFF.

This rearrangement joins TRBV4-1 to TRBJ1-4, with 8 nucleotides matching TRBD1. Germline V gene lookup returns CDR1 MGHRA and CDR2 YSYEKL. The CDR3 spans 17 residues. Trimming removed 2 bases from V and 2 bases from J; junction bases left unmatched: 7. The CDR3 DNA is TGCGCCAGCAGCCAAACCGACAGGGGTTCGACTAATGAAAAACTGTTTTTT. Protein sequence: CASSQTDRGSTNEKLFF.